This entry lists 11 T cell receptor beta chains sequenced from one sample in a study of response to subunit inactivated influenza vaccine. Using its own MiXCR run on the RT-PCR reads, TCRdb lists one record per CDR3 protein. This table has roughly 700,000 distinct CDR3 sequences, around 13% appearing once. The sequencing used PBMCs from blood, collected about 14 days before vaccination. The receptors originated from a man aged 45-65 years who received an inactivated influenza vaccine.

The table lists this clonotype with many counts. CDR3: CASSPAGSLYNEQFF. The CDR3, as DNA: TGTGCCAGCTCCCCAGCGGGCTCGCTTTACAATGAGCAGTTCTTC. The chain recombines TRBV18 with TRBJ2-1; D may be TRBD2 (6 bases). Germline V CDR1 and CDR2: KGHSH, LQKENI. The CDR3 spans 15 residues. Deletions cut 6 bases from V and 4 bases from J, with 16 bases between. Looking up the rest from reference TRBV18 and TRBJ2-1 gives the full variable domain: NAGVMQNPRHLVRRRGQEARLRCSPMKGHSHVYWYRQLPEEGLKFMVYLQKENIIDESGMPKERFSAEFPKEGPSILRIQQVVRGDSAAYFCASSPAGSLYNEQFFGPGTRLTVL.

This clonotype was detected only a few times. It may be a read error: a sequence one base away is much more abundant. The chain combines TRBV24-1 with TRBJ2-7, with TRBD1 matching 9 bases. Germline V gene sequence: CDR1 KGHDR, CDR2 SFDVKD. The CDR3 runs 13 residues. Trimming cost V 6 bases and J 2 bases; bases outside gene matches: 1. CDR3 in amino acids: CATSRTGAYEQYF. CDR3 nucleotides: TGTGCCACCAGTCGGACAGGGGCCTACGAGCAGTACTTC.

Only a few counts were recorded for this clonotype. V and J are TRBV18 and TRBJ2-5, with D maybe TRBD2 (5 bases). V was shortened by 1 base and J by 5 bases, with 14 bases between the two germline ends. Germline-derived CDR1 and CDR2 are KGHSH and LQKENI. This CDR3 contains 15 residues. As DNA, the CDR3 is TGTGCCAGCTCACCACAGTCGGGGTTCGGGGAGACCCAGTACTTC. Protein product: CASSPQSGFGETQYF.

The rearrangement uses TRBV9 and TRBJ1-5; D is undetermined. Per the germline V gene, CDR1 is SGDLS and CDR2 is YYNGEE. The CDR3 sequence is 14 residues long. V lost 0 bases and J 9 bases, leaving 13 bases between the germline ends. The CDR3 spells CASSVGVGGSPQHF. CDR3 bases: TGTGCCAGCAGCGTAGGAGTAGGTGGCTCGCCCCAGCATTTT.

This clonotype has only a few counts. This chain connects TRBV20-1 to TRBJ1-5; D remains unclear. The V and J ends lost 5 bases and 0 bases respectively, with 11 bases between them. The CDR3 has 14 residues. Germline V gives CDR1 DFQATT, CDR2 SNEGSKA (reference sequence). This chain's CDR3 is CSAGSTYSNQPQHF. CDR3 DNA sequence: TGCAGTGCTGGCTCAACTTATAGCAATCAGCCCCAGCATTTT.

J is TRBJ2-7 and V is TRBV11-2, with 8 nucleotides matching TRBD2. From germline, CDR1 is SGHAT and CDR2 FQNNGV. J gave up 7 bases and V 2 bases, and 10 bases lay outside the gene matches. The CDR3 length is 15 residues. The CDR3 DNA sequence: TGTGCCAGCAGCTTACGGGGATCGGGAGGGGCGGAGCAGTACTTC. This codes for CASSLRGSGGAEQYF.

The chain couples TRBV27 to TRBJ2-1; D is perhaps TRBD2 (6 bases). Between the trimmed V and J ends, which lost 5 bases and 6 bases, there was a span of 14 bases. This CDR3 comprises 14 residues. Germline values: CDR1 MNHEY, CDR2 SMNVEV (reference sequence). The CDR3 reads CASSKNAGTNEQFF. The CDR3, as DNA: TGTGCCAGCAGTAAGAATGCGGGGACCAATGAGCAGTTCTTC.

The CDR3, as DNA: TGCAGTGCTAGAGACCTATACTCGGACTCCGGGACTAGCGGAACCTACGAGCAGTACTTC. Encoded protein: CSARDLYSDSGTSGTYEQYF. This chain joins TRBV20-1 and TRBJ2-7; 11 nucleotides line up with TRBD2. The V segment lost 0 bases and the J segment 2 bases; nucleotides outside the gene matches: 18. CDR3 length: 20 residues. CDR1 DFQATT and CDR2 SNEGSKA come from the germline V gene (reference sequence).

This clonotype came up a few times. The CDR3: CAWGTTEKLFF. In DNA, the CDR3 is TGTGCCTGGGGGACGACCGAAAAACTGTTTTTT. The gene calls are TRBV30 and TRBJ1-4, with D possibly TRBD1 on 5 matching bases. Trimming removed 5 bases at V and 8 bases at J, with 9 bases between. The CDR3 has 11 amino acids. CDR1 GTSNPN and CDR2 SVGIG come from the germline V gene (reference sequence).

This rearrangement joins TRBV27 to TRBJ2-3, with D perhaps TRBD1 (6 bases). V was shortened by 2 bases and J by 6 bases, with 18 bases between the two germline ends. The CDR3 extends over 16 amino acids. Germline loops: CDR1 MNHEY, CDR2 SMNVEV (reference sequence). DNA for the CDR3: TGTGCCAGCAGTTTAACCCCAACTTACAGGGCCGATACGCAGTATTTT. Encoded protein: CASSLTPTYRADTQYF.

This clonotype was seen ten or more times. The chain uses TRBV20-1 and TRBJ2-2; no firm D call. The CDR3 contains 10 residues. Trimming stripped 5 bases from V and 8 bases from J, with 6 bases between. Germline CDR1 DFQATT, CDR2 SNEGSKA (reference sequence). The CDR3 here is CSAPDGELFF. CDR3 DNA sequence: TGCAGTGCTCCGGATGGGGAGCTGTTTTTT.